The rows below give T cell receptor beta chains drawn from one sample of a study of cytomegalovirus exposure and HLA in healthy donors. Sequencing used immunoSEQ multiplex PCR; TCRdb keeps in-frame clones, though not all of them. Among 85,000 to 100,000 clones, roughly 77% were seen once, and the ten largest hold 7.3%. The sequencing input was PBMCs. Every receptor here comes from a man younger than 45 in good health and CMV-seronegative. Both conserved end residues are part of each CDR3. A D gene is named only where the DNA matches it firmly. Part of the rows lack a size; the others show once, few, many or a class for expanded clones.

j_call d_call v_call clone_size cdr3_aa cdr3_nt
TRBJ1-2 . TRBV30 . CAWSGEGSKNYGYTF TGTGCCTGGAGTGGGGAGGGCAGTAAAAACTATGGCTACACCTTC
TRBJ1-1 . TRBV25-1 . CASTQGLNTEAFF TGTGCCAGCACCCAGGGGCTGAACACTGAAGCTTTCTTT
TRBJ1-1 TRBD1 TRBV19 . CASRDYRGETEAFF TGTGCCAGTAGGGATTACAGGGGAGAGACTGAAGCTTTCTTT
TRBJ2-5 . TRBV5-4 few CASSPGDFQETQYF TGTGCCAGCAGCCCCGGGGACTTCCAAGAGACCCAGTACTTC
TRBJ1-1 . TRBV6-5 . CASSPAVGLSTEAFF TGTGCCAGCAGTCCCGCGGTGGGTCTCAGCACTGAAGCTTTCTTT
TRBJ1-5 . TRBV2 few CASSEETGGSGNQPQHF TGTGCCAGCAGTGAAGAGACGGGGGGTTCTGGCAATCAGCCCCAGCATTTT
TRBJ2-3 TRBD2 TRBV10-2 . CASSVRFKREGPYTQYF TGCGCCAGCAGTGTAAGATTCAAGCGGGAGGGCCCATATACGCAGTATTTT
TRBJ2-3 TRBD1 TRBV9 . CASSVQGVADTQYF TGTGCCAGCAGCGTACAGGGGGTAGCAGATACGCAGTATTTT
TRBJ2-5 TRBD2 TRBV4-1 . CASSIGGGGAQETQYF TGCGCCAGCAGCATAGGGGGCGGGGGGGCTCAAGAGACCCAGTACTTC
TRBJ2-2 TRBD1 TRBV19 . CASSTTGGGTGELFF TGTGCCAGTAGTACCACAGGGGGAGGCACCGGGGAGCTGTTTTTT
TRBJ1-5 TRBD1 TRBV27 . CASSPRTGVGDQPQHF TGTGCCAGCAGTCCGCGGACAGGAGTTGGCGATCAGCCCCAGCATTTT
TRBJ2-7 TRBD1 TRBV30 . CAWTRDRASVQYF TGTGCCTGGACCCGGGACAGGGCATCAGTGCAGTACTTC
TRBJ1-1 . TRBV5-1 . CASSRDQGEAFF TGCGCCAGCAGCCGGGACCAGGGGGAAGCTTTCTTT
TRBJ1-2 TRBD1 TRBV29-1 . CSVGGGAYGYTF TGCAGCGTTGGAGGGGGCGCCTATGGCTACACCTTC
TRBJ1-2 . TRBV6-1 . CASSSVPRYGYTF TGTGCCAGCAGTTCAGTTCCTCGCTATGGCTACACCTTC
TRBJ1-1 . TRBV7-8 few CASSYMTGDTEAFF TGTGCCAGCAGCTATATGACAGGTGATACTGAAGCTTTCTTT
TRBJ2-1 TRBD2 TRBV4-1 once CASSPVAGGPIHEQFF TGCGCCAGCAGCCCAGTAGCGGGAGGGCCGATCCATGAGCAGTTCTTC
TRBJ2-2 TRBD1 TRBV9 . CASTTGVTTGELFF TGTGCCAGTACGACAGGGGTAACCACCGGGGAGCTGTTTTTT
TRBJ2-7 TRBD1 TRBV7-2 . CASSLYSPRDRGDEQYF TGTGCCAGCAGCTTATATTCCCCCCGGGACAGGGGAGACGAGCAGTACTTC
TRBJ1-1 . TRBV6-5 . CASSYSSTGRRTEAFF TGTGCCAGCAGTTACTCGTCTACAGGGAGACGGACTGAAGCTTTCTTT
TRBJ1-2 TRBD1 TRBV5-6 . CASSLDGTAYGYTF TGTGCCAGCAGCTTGGACGGGACAGCTTATGGCTACACCTTC
TRBJ2-1 TRBD2 TRBV4-1 . CASSQGGGQFF TGCGCCAGCAGCCAAGGGGGGGGGCAGTTCTTC
TRBJ1-4 . TRBV6-5 . CASSYGGGGGEKLFF TGTGCCAGCAGTTACGGCGGGGGAGGAGGTGAAAAACTGTTTTTT
TRBJ2-3 TRBD2 TRBV28 . CASNSGGATDTQYF TGTGCCAGCAATAGCGGGGGGGCCACAGATACGCAGTATTTT
TRBJ1-3 . TRBV28 . CASSPGDGRQVAGNTIYF TGTGCCAGCAGTCCAGGGGACGGTAGACAGGTGGCTGGAAACACCATATATTTT
TRBJ1-1 . TRBV7-8 . CASSLLGGDGSFF TGTGCCAGCAGCTTATTAGGCGGCGACGGTTCTTTCTTT
TRBJ2-5 TRBD1 TRBV10-3 . CAISEGKGQGLQETQYF TGTGCCATCAGTGAAGGAAAGGGACAGGGTCTTCAAGAGACCCAGTACTTC
TRBJ2-6 . TRBV11-2 few CASSQHSGGANVLTF TGTGCCAGCAGCCAACACTCCGGGGGGGCCAACGTCCTGACTTTC
TRBJ1-2 . TRBV4-1 . CASSQGPFTGTNYGYTF TGCGCCAGCAGCCAAGGTCCCTTTACAGGGACTAACTATGGCTACACCTTC
TRBJ2-7 TRBD2 TRBV5-5 few CASSSDSRIGSGSPYEQYF TGTGCCAGCAGCTCCGACAGCCGGATCGGGAGCGGGAGTCCCTACGAGCAGTACTTC
TRBJ2-1 TRBD2 TRBV7-9 once CASSPGTSGTEQFF TGTGCCAGCAGCCCCGGGACTAGCGGGACCGAGCAGTTCTTC
TRBJ1-3 . TRBV5-4 once CASSLPRNSGNTIYF TGTGCCAGCAGCTTGCCTAGGAACTCTGGAAACACCATATATTTT
TRBJ1-5 TRBD1 TRBV2 . CASSEGWTGASNQPQHF TGTGCCAGCAGTGAAGGTTGGACAGGGGCTTCAAATCAGCCCCAGCATTTT
TRBJ2-7 TRBD1 TRBV27 . CASSLDRGDYEQYF TGTGCCAGCAGTCTGGACAGGGGTGACTACGAGCAGTACTTC
TRBJ1-4 TRBD1 TRBV5-6 . CASSLDRGRKEKLFF TGTGCCAGCAGCTTGGACAGGGGTAGAAAAGAAAAACTGTTTTTT
TRBJ2-7 TRBD2 TRBV6-1 . CASSVGGGAREQYF TGTGCCAGCAGTGTGGGCGGGGGGGCAAGGGAGCAGTACTTC
TRBJ2-1 TRBD2 TRBV7-9 . CASSLDLAGDNEQFF TGTGCCAGCAGCTTAGATCTAGCGGGGGACAATGAGCAGTTCTTC
TRBJ2-7 . TRBV15 . CATSREGRAHEQYF TGTGCCACCAGCAGAGAGGGCAGGGCCCACGAGCAGTACTTC
TRBJ2-7 TRBD1 TRBV19 . CASSIQGASYEQYF TGTGCCAGTAGTATACAGGGGGCATCATACGAGCAGTACTTC
TRBJ2-5 . TRBV20-1 . CSDQGPETQYF TGCAGTGATCAGGGGCCAGAGACCCAGTACTTC
TRBJ1-2 . TRBV7-9 . CASSLTKPGHKIYGYTF TGTGCCAGCAGTCTGACAAAACCGGGACACAAGATCTATGGCTACACCTTC
TRBJ1-4 . TRBV7-2 . CASSLSATNEKLFF TGTGCCAGCAGCTTATCTGCAACTAATGAAAAACTGTTTTTT
TRBJ1-5 . TRBV15 once CATSRSPRRVSNQPQHF TGTGCCACCAGCAGAAGTCCCCGCAGGGTAAGCAATCAGCCCCAGCATTTT
TRBJ2-7 TRBD1 TRBV2 . CASSADRGNEQYF TGTGCCAGCAGTGCGGACAGGGGCAACGAGCAGTACTTC
TRBJ2-1 TRBD2 TRBV12-5 . CASSSGPYNEQFF TGTGCTAGCTCTAGCGGCCCATACAATGAGCAGTTCTTC
TRBJ1-1 . TRBV30 . CAWTGVTEAFF TGTGCCTGGACGGGGGTCACTGAAGCTTTCTTT
TRBJ1-1 TRBD1 TRBV19 . CASSGQGLRNTEAFF TGTGCCAGTAGTGGACAGGGTCTCCGGAACACTGAAGCTTTCTTT
TRBJ2-3 . TRBV4-2 few CASSQAVGAGTDTQYF TGTGCCAGCAGCCAAGCGGTAGGAGCGGGCACAGATACGCAGTATTTT
TRBJ1-3 TRBD1 TRBV30 . CAWRDRARTGNTIYF TGTGCCTGGAGGGACAGGGCGAGGACTGGAAACACCATATATTTT
TRBJ2-7 TRBD2 TRBV28 . CASSPPRGAKRFEQYF TGTGCCAGCAGTCCACCGCGGGGGGCCAAGCGTTTCGAGCAGTACTTC
TRBJ1-2 . TRBV18 once CASSPKGGESYGYTF TGTGCCAGCTCACCTAAAGGCGGGGAATCTTATGGCTACACCTTC
TRBJ1-2 TRBD1 TRBV7-9 . CASSLDGDRAFFYGYTF TGTGCCAGCAGCTTAGATGGGGACAGGGCCTTCTTCTATGGCTACACCTTC
TRBJ1-6 . TRBV4-1 . CASSQDSGGAGWNYNSPLHF TGCGCCAGCAGCCAAGATTCCGGGGGGGCAGGGTGGAATTATAATTCACCCCTCCACTTT
TRBJ1-1 TRBD1 TRBV10-3 . CAISSAGGDTEAFF TGTGCCATCAGCTCGGCAGGGGGAGACACTGAAGCTTTCTTT
TRBJ2-3 . TRBV5-4 . CASSWTHREDTQYF TGTGCCAGCAGCTGGACACACAGGGAGGATACGCAGTATTTT
TRBJ1-1 TRBD1 TRBV6-5 . CASSYWAGGDTEAFF TGTGCCAGCAGTTACTGGGCAGGGGGTGACACTGAAGCTTTCTTT
TRBJ2-5 TRBD2 TRBV4-2 . CASSQDVAGVQETQYF TGTGCCAGCAGCCAAGACGTGGCGGGGGTCCAAGAGACCCAGTACTTC